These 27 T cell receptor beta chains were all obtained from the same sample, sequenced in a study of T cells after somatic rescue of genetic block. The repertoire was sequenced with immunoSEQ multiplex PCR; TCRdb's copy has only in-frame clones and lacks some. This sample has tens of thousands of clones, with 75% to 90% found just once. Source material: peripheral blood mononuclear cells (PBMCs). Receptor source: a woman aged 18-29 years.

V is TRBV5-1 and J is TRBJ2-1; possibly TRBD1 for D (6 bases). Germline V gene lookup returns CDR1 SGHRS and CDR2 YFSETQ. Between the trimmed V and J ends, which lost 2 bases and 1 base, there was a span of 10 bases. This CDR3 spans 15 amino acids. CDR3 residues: CASSFTGISYNEQFF. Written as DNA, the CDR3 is TGCGCCAGCAGCTTTACAGGGATATCCTACAATGAGCAGTTCTTC.

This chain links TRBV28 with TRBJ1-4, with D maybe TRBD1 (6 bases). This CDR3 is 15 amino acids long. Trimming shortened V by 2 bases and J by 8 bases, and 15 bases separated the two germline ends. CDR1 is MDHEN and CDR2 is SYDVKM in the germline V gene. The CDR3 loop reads CASSLEDRRREKLFF. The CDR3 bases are TGTGCCAGCAGTTTAGAAGACAGGAGGAGGGAAAAACTGTTTTTT.

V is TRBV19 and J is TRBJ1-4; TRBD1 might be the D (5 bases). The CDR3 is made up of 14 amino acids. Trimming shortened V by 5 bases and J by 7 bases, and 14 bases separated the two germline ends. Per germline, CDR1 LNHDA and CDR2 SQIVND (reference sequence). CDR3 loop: CASSSRDLGEKLFF. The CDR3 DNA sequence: TGTGCCAGTAGTTCCCGGGACCTGGGTGAAAAACTGTTTTTT.

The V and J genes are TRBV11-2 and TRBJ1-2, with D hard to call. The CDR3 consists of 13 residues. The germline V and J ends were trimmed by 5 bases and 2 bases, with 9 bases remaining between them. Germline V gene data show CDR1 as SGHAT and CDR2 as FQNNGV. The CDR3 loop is CASSEAGNYGYTF. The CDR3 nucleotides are TGTGCCAGCAGCGAGGCGGGGAACTATGGCTACACCTTC.

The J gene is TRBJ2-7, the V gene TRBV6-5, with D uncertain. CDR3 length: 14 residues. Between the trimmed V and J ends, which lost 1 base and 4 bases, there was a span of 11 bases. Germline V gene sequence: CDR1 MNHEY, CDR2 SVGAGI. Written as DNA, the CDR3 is TGTGCCAGCAGTTACTTAACAAGCATGTACGAGCAGTACTTC. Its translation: CASSYLTSMYEQYF.

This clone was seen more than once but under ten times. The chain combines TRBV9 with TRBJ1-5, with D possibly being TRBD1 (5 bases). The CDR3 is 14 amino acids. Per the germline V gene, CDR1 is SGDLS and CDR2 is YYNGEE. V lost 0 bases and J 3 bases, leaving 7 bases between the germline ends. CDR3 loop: CASSVGQHNQPQHF. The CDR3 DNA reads TGTGCCAGCAGCGTAGGACAGCACAATCAGCCCCAGCATTTT.

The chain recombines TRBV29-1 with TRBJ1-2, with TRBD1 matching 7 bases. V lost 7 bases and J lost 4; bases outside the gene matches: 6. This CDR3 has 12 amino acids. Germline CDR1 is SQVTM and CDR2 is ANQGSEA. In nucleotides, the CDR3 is TGCAGCGCCGACCGGGACAGCTATGGCTACACCTTC. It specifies CSADRDSYGYTF.

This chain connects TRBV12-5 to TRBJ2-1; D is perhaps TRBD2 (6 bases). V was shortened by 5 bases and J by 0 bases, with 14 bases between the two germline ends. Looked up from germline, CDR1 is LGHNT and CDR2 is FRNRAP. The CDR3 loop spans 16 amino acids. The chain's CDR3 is CASGPTPGGSYNEQFF. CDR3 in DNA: TGTGCTAGTGGTCCCACCCCCGGGGGCTCCTACAATGAGCAGTTCTTC.

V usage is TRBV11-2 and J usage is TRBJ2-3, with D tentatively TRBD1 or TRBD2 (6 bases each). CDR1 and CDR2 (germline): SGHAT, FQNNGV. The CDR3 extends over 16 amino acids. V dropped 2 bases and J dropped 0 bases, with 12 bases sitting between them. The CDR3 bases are TGTGCCAGCAGCTTAATCAGGGGAGGTAGCACAGATACGCAGTATTTT. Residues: CASSLIRGGSTDTQYF.

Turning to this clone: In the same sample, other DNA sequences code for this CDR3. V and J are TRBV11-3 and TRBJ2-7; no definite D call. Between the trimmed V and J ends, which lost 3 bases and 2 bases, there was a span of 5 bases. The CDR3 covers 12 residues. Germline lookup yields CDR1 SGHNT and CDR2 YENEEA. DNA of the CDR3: TGTGCCAGCAGCTTGGGTACCTACGAGCAGTACTTC. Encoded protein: CASSLGTYEQYF.

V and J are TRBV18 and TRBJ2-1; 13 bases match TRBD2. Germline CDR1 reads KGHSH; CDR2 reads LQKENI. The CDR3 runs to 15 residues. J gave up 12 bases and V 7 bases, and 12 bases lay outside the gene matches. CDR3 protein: CASLIGTSGITRQFF. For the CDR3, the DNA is TGTGCCAGCTTGATCGGGACTAGCGGGATCACGCGGCAGTTCTTC.

The CDR3 DNA reads as TGTGCCAGCAGCCAAGAAGGCCTAGCGGTTTCGAGAGGGACCCAGTACTTC. Translated: CASSQEGLAVSRGTQYF. V gene TRBV14 combines with J gene TRBJ2-5; 7 bases agree with TRBD2. CDR3 length: 17 amino acids. Germline CDR1 reads SGHDN; CDR2 reads FVKESK. The trim removed 0 bases at V and 7 bases at J, leaving 14 bases unmatched.

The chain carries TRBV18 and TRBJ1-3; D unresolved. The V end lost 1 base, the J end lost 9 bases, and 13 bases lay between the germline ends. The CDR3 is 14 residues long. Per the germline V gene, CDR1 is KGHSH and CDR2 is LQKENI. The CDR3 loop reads CASSPQGGVPTIYF. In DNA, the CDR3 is TGTGCCAGCTCACCACAAGGCGGGGTCCCCACCATATATTTT. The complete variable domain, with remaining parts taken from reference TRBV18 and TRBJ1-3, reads NAGVMQNPRHLVRRRGQEARLRCSPMKGHSHVYWYRQLPEEGLKFMVYLQKENIIDESGMPKERFSAEFPKEGPSILRIQQVVRGDSAAYFCASSPQGGVPTIYFGEGSWLTVV.

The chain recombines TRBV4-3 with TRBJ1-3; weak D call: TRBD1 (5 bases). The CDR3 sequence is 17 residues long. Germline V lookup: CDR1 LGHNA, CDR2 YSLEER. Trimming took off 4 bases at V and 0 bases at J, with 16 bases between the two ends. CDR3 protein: CASSRYWRGSSGNTIYF. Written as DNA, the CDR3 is TGCGCCAGCAGCCGCTATTGGCGGGGGAGCTCTGGAAACACCATATATTTT.

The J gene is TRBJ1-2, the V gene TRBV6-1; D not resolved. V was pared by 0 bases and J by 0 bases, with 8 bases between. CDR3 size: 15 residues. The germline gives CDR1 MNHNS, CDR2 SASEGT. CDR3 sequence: CASSEAGSSNYGYTF. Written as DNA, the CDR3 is TGTGCCAGCAGTGAAGCGGGTAGCTCTAACTATGGCTACACCTTC.

The CDR3 nucleotides read TGCGCCAGCAGCTTGGTTGCCACTTCCACTGAAGCTTTCTTT. Translating gives CASSLVATSTEAFF. V usage is TRBV5-1 and J usage is TRBJ1-1; D gene ambiguous. V gave up 0 bases and J gave up 4 bases, with 10 bases separating them. The CDR3 consists of 14 residues. Germline loops: CDR1 SGHRS, CDR2 YFSETQ.

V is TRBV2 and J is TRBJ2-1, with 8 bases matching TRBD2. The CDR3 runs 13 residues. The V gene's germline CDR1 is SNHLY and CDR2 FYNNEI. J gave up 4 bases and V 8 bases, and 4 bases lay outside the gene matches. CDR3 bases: TGTGCCAGCGAGGCTAGCGGGTACAATGAGCAGTTCTTC. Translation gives CASEASGYNEQFF.

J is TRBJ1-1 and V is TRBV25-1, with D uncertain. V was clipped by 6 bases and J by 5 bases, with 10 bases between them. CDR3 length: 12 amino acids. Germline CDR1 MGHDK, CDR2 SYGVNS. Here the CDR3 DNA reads TGTGCCAGCAGGAGAGGAAGAACTGAAGCTTTCTTT. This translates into CASRRGRTEAFF.

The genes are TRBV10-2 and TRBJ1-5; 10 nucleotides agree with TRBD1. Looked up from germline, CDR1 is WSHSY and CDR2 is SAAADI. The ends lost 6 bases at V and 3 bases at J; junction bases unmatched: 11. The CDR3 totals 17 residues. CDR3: CASSPRTGGRFNQPQHF. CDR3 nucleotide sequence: TGCGCCAGCAGCCCTAGGACAGGGGGGAGGTTCAATCAGCCCCAGCATTTT.

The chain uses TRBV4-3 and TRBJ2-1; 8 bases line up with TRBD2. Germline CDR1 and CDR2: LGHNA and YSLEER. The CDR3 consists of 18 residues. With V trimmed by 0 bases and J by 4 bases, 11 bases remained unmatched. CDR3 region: CASSQDGATSARYNEQFF. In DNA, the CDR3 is TGCGCCAGCAGCCAAGACGGGGCGACTAGCGCCCGGTACAATGAGCAGTTCTTC.

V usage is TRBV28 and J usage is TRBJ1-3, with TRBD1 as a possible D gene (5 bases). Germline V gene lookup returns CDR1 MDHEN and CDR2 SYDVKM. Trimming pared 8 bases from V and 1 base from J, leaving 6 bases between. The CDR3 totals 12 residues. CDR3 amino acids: CASEGSGNTIYF. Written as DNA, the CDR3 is TGTGCCAGCGAGGGGTCTGGAAACACCATATATTTT.

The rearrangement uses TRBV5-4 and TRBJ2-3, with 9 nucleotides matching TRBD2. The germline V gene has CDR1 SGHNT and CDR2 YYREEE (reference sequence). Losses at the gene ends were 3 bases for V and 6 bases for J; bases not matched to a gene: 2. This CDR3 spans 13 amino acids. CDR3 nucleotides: TGTGCCAGCAGCTCGGCGGGGGGGGATACGCAGTATTTT. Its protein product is CASSSAGGDTQYF. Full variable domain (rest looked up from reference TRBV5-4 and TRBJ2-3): ETGVTQSPTHLIKTRGQQVTLRCSSQSGHNTVSWYQQALGQGPQFIFQYYREEENGRGNFPPRFSGLQFPNYSSELNVNALELDDSALYLCASSSAGGDTQYFGPGTRLTVL.

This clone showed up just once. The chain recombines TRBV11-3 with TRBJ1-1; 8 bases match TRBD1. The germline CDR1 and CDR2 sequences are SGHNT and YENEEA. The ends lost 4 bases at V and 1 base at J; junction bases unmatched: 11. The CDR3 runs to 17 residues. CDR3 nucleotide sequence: TGTGCCAGCAGCTCCGACAGGGGCCTGTTCCGGAACACTGAAGCTTTCTTT. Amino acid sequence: CASSSDRGLFRNTEAFF.

The CDR3 nucleotides are TGCGCCAGCAGCCAAGATAACAGGGTGCAATCTGAAAAACTGTTTTTT. Translating it yields CASSQDNRVQSEKLFF. The chain is built from TRBV5-1 and TRBJ1-4; TRBD1 is a possible D gene (6 bases). The CDR3 contains 16 residues. Germline lookup yields CDR1 SGHRS and CDR2 YFSETQ. V was pared by 4 bases and J by 7 bases, with 20 bases between.

The DNA of the CDR3 is TGTGCCACCAGCGCTCCGAATTCACCCCTCCACTTT. As protein: CATSAPNSPLHF. The chain joins TRBV15 to TRBJ1-6, with D uncertain. V shed 5 bases and J shed 7 bases, with 6 bases lying between them. Germline-derived CDR1 and CDR2 are LNHNV and YYDKDF (reference sequence). The CDR3 length is 12 residues.

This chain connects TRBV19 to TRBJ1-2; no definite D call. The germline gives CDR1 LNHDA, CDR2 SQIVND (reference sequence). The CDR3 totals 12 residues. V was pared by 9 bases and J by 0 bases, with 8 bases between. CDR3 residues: CASTHTNYGYTF. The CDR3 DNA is TGTGCCAGCACACACACTAACTATGGCTACACCTTC.

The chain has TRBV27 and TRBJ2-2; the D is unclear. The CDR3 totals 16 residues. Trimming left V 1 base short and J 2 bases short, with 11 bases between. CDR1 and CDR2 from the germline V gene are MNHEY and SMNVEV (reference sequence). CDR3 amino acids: CASSLYLAYNTGELFF. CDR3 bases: TGTGCCAGCAGTTTATATCTGGCATACAACACCGGGGAGCTGTTTTTT.